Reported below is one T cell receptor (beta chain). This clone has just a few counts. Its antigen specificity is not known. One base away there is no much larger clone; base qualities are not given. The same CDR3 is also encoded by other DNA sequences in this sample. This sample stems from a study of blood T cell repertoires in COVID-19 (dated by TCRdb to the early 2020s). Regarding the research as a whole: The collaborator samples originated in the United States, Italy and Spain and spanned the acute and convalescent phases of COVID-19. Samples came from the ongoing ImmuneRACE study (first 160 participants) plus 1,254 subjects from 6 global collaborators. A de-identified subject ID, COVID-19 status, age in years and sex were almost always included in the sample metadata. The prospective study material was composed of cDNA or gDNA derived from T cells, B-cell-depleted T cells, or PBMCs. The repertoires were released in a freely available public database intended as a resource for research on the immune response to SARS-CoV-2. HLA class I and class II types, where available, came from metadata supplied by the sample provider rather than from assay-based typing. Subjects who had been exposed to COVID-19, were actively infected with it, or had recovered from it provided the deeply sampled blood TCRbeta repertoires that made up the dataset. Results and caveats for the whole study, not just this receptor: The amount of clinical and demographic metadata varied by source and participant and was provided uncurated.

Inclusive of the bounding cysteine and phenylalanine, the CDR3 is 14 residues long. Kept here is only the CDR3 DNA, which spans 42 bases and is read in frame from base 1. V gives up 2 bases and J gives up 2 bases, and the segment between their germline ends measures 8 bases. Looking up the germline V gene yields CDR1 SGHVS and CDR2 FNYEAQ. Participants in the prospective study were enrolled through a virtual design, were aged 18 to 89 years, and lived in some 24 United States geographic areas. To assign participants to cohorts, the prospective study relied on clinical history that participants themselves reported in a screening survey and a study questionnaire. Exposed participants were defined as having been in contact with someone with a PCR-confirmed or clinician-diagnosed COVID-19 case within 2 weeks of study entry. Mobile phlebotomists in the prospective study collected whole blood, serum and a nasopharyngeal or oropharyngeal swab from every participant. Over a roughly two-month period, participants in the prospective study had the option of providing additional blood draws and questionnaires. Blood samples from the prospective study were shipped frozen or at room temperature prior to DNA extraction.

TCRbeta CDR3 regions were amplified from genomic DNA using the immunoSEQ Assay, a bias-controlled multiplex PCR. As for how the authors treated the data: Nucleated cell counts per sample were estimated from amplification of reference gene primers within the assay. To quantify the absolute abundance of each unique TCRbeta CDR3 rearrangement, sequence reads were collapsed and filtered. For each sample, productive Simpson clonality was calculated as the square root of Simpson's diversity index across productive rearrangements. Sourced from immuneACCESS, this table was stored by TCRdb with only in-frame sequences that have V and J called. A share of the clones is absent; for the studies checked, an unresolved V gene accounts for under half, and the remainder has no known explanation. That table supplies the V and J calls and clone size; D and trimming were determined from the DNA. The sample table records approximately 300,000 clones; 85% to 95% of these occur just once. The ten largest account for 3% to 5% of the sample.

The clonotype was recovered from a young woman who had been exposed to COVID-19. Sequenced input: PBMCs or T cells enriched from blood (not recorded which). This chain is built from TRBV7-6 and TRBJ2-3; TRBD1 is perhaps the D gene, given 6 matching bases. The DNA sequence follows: TGTGCCAGCAGCTTAAGGGACAACACAGATACGCAGTATTTT. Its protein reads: CASSLRDNTDTQYF.